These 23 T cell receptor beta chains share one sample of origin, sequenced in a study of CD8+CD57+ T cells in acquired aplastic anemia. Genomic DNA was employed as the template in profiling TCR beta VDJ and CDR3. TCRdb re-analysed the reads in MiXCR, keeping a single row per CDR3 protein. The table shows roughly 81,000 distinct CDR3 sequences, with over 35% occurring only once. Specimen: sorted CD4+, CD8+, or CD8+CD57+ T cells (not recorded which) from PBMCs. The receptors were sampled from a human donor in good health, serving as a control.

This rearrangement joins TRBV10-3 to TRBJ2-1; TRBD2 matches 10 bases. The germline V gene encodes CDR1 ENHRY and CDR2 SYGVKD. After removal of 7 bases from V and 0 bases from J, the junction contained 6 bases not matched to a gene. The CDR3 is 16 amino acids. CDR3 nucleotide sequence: TGTGCCATCACCGAACTAGCGGGGAGCTCCTACAATGAGCAGTTCTTC. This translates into CAITELAGSSYNEQFF.

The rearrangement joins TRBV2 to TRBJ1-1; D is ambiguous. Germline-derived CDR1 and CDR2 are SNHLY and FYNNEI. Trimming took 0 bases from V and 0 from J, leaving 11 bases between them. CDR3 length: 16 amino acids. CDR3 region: CASSEAPRVLNTEAFF. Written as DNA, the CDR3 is TGTGCCAGCAGTGAAGCGCCGCGAGTCTTGAACACTGAAGCTTTCTTT.

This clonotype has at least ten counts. The CDR3 DNA is TGTGCCAGCAGCGTAGCGGGGTCCACGACTAGCACAGATACGCAGTATTTT. Encoded protein: CASSVAGSTTSTDTQYF. J is TRBJ2-3 and V is TRBV9; D may be TRBD2 (5 bases). The CDR3 sequence is 17 residues long. V was cut by 0 bases and J by 0 bases, with 14 bases left in between. Germline values: CDR1 SGDLS, CDR2 YYNGEE. Full variable domain (outside the CDR3, taken from reference TRBV9 and TRBJ2-3): DSGVTQTPKHLITATGQRVTLRCSPRSGDLSVYWYQQSLDQGLQFLIQYYNGEERAKGNILERFSAQQFPDLHSELNLSSLELGDSALYFCASSVAGSTTSTDTQYFGPGTRLTVL.

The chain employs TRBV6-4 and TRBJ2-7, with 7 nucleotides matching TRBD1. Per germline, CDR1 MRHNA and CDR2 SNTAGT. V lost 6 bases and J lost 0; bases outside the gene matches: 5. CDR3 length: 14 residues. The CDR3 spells CASRGTAASYEQYF. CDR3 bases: TGTGCCAGCAGGGGGACAGCTGCCTCCTACGAGCAGTACTTC.

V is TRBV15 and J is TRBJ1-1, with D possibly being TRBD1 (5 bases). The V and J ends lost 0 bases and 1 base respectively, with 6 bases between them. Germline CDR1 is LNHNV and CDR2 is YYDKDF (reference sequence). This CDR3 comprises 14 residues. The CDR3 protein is CATSRDDRNTEAFF. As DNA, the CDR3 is TGTGCCACCAGCAGAGATGACAGGAACACTGAAGCTTTCTTT.

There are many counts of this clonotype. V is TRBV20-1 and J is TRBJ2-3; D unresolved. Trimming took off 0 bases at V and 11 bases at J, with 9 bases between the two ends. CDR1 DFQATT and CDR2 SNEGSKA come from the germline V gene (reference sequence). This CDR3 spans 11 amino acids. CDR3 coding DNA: TGCAGTGCTAGAGACCGAACGGGGCAGTATTTT. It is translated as CSARDRTGQYF.

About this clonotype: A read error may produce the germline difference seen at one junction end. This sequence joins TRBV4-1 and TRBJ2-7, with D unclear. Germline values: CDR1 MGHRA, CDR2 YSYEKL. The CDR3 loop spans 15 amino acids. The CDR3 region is CVSSQTSEPTYEQYF. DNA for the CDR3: TGCGTCAGCAGCCAGACCAGCGAACCGACCTACGAGCAGTACTTC.

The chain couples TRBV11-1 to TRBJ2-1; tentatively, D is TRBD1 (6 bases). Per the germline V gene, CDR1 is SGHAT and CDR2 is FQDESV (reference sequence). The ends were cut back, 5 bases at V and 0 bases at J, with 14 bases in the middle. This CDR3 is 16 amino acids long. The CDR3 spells CASSRGQSSSYNEQFF. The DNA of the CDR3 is TGTGCCAGCAGCCGAGGACAGTCTAGCTCCTACAATGAGCAGTTCTTC.

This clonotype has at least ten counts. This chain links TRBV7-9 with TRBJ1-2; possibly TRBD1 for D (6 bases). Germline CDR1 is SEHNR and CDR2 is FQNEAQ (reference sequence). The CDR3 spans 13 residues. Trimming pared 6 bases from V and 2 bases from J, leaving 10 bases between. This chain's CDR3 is CASSHRGNYGYTF. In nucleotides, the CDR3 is TGTGCCAGCAGTCATAGGGGGAACTATGGCTACACCTTC.

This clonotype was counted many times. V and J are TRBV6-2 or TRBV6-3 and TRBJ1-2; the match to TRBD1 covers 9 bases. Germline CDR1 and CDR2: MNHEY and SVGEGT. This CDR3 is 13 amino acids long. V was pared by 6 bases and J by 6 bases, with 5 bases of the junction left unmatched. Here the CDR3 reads CASSSGTGNGYTF. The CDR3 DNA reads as TGTGCCAGCAGCTCCGGGACAGGGAATGGCTACACCTTC.

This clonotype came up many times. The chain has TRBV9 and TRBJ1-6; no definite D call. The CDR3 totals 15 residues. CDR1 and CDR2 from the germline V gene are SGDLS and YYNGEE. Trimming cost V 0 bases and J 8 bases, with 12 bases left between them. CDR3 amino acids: CASSVDGDTDSPLHF. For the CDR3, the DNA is TGTGCCAGCAGCGTAGATGGGGATACGGATTCACCCCTCCACTTT.

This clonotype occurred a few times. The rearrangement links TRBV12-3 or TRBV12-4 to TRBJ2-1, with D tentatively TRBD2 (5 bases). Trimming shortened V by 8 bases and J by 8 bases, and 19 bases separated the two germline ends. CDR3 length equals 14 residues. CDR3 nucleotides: TGTGCCAGCGCTAGCAGCGGCGCCTGGGATGAGCAGTTCTTC. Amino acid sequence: CASASSGAWDEQFF.

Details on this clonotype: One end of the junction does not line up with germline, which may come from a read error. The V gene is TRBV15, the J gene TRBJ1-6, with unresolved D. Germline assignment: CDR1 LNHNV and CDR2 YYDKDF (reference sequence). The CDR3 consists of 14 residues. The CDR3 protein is CATSIGVVDSPPHF. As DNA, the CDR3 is TGTGCCACCAGCATTGGGGTAGTTGACTCACCCCCCCACTTT.

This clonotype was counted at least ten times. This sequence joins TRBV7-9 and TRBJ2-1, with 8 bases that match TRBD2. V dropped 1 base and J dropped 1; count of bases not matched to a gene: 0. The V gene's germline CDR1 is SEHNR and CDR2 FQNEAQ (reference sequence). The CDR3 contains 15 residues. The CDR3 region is CASSLGLASYNEQFF. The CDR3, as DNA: TGTGCCAGCAGCTTAGGACTAGCGTCCTACAATGAGCAGTTCTTC.

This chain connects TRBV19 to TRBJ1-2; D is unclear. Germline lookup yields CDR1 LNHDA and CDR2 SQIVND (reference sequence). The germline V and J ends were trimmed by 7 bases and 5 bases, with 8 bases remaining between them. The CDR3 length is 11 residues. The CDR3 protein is CASMSVYGYTF. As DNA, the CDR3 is TGTGCCAGTATGTCAGTGTATGGCTACACCTTC.

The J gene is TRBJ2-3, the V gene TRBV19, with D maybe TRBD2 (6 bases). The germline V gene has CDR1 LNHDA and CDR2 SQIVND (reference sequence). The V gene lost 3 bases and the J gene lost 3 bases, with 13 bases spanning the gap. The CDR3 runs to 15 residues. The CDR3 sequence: CASSIRVAATDTQYF. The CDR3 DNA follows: TGTGCCAGTAGTATTCGAGTAGCGGCTACAGATACGCAGTATTTT.

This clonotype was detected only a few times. The CDR3 nucleotides are TGTGCCAGCAGCTTAGGGGATTTAGCATATGGCTACACCTTC. Translating gives CASSLGDLAYGYTF. This sequence joins TRBV7-6 and TRBJ1-2; no definite D call. The CDR3 length is 14 residues. Germline CDR1 reads SGHVS; CDR2 reads FNYEAQ. V gave up 1 base and J gave up 5 bases, with 11 bases separating them.

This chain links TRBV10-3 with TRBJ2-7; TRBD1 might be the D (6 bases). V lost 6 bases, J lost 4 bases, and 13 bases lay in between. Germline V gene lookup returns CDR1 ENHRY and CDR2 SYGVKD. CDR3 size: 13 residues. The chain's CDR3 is CAISHRDKYEQYF. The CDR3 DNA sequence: TGTGCCATCAGCCACCGGGACAAGTACGAGCAGTACTTC.

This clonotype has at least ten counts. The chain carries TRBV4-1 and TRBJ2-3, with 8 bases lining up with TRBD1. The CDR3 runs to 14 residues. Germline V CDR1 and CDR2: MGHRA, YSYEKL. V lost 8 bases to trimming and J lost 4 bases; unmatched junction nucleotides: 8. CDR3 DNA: TGCGCCAGCCACTCAGGGGGCTTGGCAGATACGCAGTATTTT. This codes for CASHSGGLADTQYF.

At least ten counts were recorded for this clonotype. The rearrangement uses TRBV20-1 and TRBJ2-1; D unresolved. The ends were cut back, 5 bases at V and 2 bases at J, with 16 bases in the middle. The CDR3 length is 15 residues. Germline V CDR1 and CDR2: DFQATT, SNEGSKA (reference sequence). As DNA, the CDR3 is TGCAGTGCTGGACGGAGCGAGTCGACCTACAATGAGCAGTTCTTC. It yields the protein CSAGRSESTYNEQFF.

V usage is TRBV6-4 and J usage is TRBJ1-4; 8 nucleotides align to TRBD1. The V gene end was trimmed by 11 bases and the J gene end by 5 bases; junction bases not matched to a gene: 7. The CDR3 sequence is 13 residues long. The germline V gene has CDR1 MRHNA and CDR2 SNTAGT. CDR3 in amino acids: CAAGQGRNEKLFF. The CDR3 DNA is TGTGCCGCCGGACAGGGACGAAATGAAAAACTGTTTTTT.

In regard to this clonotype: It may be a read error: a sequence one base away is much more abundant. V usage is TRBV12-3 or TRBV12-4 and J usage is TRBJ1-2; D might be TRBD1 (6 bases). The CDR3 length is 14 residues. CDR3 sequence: CASSFRQVNYGHTF. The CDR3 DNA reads TGTGCCAGCAGTTTTCGACAGGTTAACTATGGCCACACCTTC.

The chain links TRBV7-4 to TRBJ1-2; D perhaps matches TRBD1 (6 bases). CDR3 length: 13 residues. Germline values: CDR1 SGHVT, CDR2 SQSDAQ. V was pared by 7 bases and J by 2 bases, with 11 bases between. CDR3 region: CASNSQGNYGYTF. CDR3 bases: TGTGCCAGCAACTCACAGGGAAACTATGGCTACACCTTC.